A selection of T cell receptor beta chains follows, all from one sample in a study of neurological immune-mediated disorders. Using its own MiXCR run on the 5' RACE reads, TCRdb lists one record per CDR3 protein. The data contain tens of thousands of distinct CDR3 sequences, over 15% of them singletons. The sample comprised PBMCs. The receptors were sampled from a middle-aged woman in good health. Each CDR3 is given with its conserved first and last residue. Each record gives: J gene, V gene, CDR3 protein.

j_gene: TRBJ2-7; v_gene: TRBV6-6; CDR3aa: CASIQGGSRSYEQYF
j_gene: TRBJ2-1; v_gene: TRBV2; CDR3aa: CASSEARLAGAYEQFF
j_gene: TRBJ1-1; v_gene: TRBV5-4; CDR3aa: CASGKDGEAFF
j_gene: TRBJ1-4; v_gene: TRBV5-1; CDR3aa: CVRSLGQGAEKLFF
j_gene: TRBJ2-2; v_gene: TRBV20-1; CDR3aa: CSARDGLAGALTGELFF
j_gene: TRBJ2-5; v_gene: TRBV20-1; CDR3aa: CSARDLLTGSGETQYF
j_gene: TRBJ2-1; v_gene: TRBV5-1; CDR3aa: CASSLGTGREQFF
j_gene: TRBJ1-1; v_gene: TRBV4-1; CDR3aa: CASSSSNTEAFF
j_gene: TRBJ1-1; v_gene: TRBV7-8; CDR3aa: CASSPLAAANTEAFF
j_gene: TRBJ2-5; v_gene: TRBV2; CDR3aa: CASSAVGPGTQYF
j_gene: TRBJ2-3; v_gene: TRBV28; CDR3aa: CASTGTVSTSTDTQYF
j_gene: TRBJ1-1; v_gene: TRBV7-9; CDR3aa: CASSLAGGSEAFF
j_gene: TRBJ1-5; v_gene: TRBV4-1; CDR3aa: CASSQSTGTGDQPQHF
j_gene: TRBJ2-3; v_gene: TRBV12-3/TRBV12-4; CDR3aa: CASSLRGAGTDTQYF
j_gene: TRBJ2-7; v_gene: TRBV20-1; CDR3aa: CSARPGGQGKPYEQYF
j_gene: TRBJ2-3; v_gene: TRBV7-2; CDR3aa: CASSTRDFKFTDTQYF
j_gene: TRBJ2-3; v_gene: TRBV7-3; CDR3aa: CASSAQSRGTDTQYF
j_gene: TRBJ1-1; v_gene: TRBV20-1; CDR3aa: CSARTGWDTEAFF
j_gene: TRBJ2-2; v_gene: TRBV5-1; CDR3aa: CASSLVIGLKPGGELFF
j_gene: TRBJ2-7; v_gene: TRBV18; CDR3aa: CANSPGLHPEQYF
j_gene: TRBJ2-2; v_gene: TRBV5-1; CDR3aa: CASSLVRRAGELFF
j_gene: TRBJ1-1; v_gene: TRBV19; CDR3aa: CASSRTPTAQVNTEAFF
j_gene: TRBJ2-1; v_gene: TRBV20-1; CDR3aa: CSAYGGGDEQFF
j_gene: TRBJ2-5; v_gene: TRBV7-2; CDR3aa: CASSFLGGGAGETQYF
j_gene: TRBJ1-4; v_gene: TRBV10-3; CDR3aa: CAISDFGGINEKLFF
j_gene: TRBJ1-2; v_gene: TRBV12-5; CDR3aa: CASGLLGAASRDYGYTF
j_gene: TRBJ2-6; v_gene: TRBV2; CDR3aa: CASTPRLSGANVLTF
j_gene: TRBJ1-2; v_gene: TRBV6-6; CDR3aa: CASSYSPGNYGYTF
j_gene: TRBJ2-2; v_gene: TRBV7-9; CDR3aa: CASSLSLTGELFF
j_gene: TRBJ1-1; v_gene: TRBV5-1; CDR3aa: CASSLNQGNTEAFF
j_gene: TRBJ1-2; v_gene: TRBV12-3/TRBV12-4; CDR3aa: CASTDDGTGYYGYTF
j_gene: TRBJ2-2; v_gene: TRBV9; CDR3aa: CASSDPSGGAWTGELFF
j_gene: TRBJ1-2; v_gene: TRBV5-1; CDR3aa: CASSLGGGSYGYTF
j_gene: TRBJ1-5; v_gene: TRBV7-8; CDR3aa: CASSLGQGDGYSNQPQHF
j_gene: TRBJ2-4; v_gene: TRBV5-1; CDR3aa: CASSLRTSGDPSKNIQYF
j_gene: TRBJ2-4; v_gene: TRBV20-1; CDR3aa: CSANIPGLAGSRVQYF
j_gene: TRBJ2-4; v_gene: TRBV11-2; CDR3aa: CASRTGTGTNLAKNIQYF
j_gene: TRBJ1-1; v_gene: TRBV20-1; CDR3aa: CSASDGNTEAFF
j_gene: TRBJ1-5; v_gene: TRBV20-1; CDR3aa: CSTDRGRNQPQHF
j_gene: TRBJ2-1; v_gene: TRBV20-1; CDR3aa: CSVPTLAGGGEQFF
j_gene: TRBJ2-4; v_gene: TRBV10-3; CDR3aa: CAISEKGTNIQYF
j_gene: TRBJ2-7; v_gene: TRBV5-6; CDR3aa: CASSLVEPTYEQYF
j_gene: TRBJ2-3; v_gene: TRBV14; CDR3aa: CASSTSRTDTQYF
j_gene: TRBJ2-2; v_gene: TRBV5-6; CDR3aa: CASSDRDLKAGELFF
j_gene: TRBJ2-3; v_gene: TRBV28; CDR3aa: CASSPDYQQTDTQYF